The 18 T cell receptor beta chains reported below all come from one sample, sequenced in a study of graft-versus-host responses after intestinal transplantation. Repertoires were generated with immunoSEQ multiplex PCR, while TCRdb's copy carries only in-frame clones and drops some. The table records about 10,000 clones, roughly 79% of them present only once. Processing was applied to graft tissue in order to liberate intraepithelial and lamina propria lymphocytes. The material sequenced was ileum tissue, taken 23 days after intestinal transplant. These TCRs come from a human patient who received an intestinal transplant, so some T cells may come from the graft donor.

This clone was found a few times. The chain is built from TRBV9 and TRBJ2-4; 12 bases line up with TRBD1. This CDR3 region has 15 residues. V was pared by 3 bases and J by 6 bases, with 4 bases of the junction left unmatched. Germline-derived CDR1 and CDR2 are SGDLS and YYNGEE. CDR3 sequence (DNA): TGTGCCAGCAGCGGCTCGGGACAGGGGGCAAACATTCAGTACTTC. Amino acids: CASSGSGQGANIQYF. The full variable domain, its missing parts supplied by reference TRBV9 and TRBJ2-4, is DSGVTQTPKHLITATGQRVTLRCSPRSGDLSVYWYQQSLDQGLQFLIQYYNGEERAKGNILERFSAQQFPDLHSELNLSSLELGDSALYFCASSGSGQGANIQYFGAGTRLSVL.

The rearrangement uses TRBV7-9 and TRBJ1-2, with TRBD1 as a possible D gene (5 bases). Germline V gene data show CDR1 as SEHNR and CDR2 as FQNEAQ (reference sequence). This CDR3 has 14 amino acids. Deletions cut 3 bases from V and 2 bases from J, with 10 bases between. The CDR3 is CASSFGGKNYGYTF. DNA of the CDR3: TGTGCCAGCAGCTTTGGGGGGAAGAACTATGGCTACACCTTC. The whole variable domain, remainder taken from reference TRBV7-9 and TRBJ1-2, is DTGVSQNPRHKITKRGQNVTFRCDPISEHNRLYWYRQTLGQGPEFLTYFQNEAQLEKSRLLSDRFSAERPKGSFSTLEIQRTEQGDSAMYLCASSFGGKNYGYTFGSGTRLTVV.

V is TRBV7-9 and J is TRBJ1-2; D may be TRBD1 (5 bases). This CDR3 is built from 16 residues. Germline V gene sequence: CDR1 SEHNR, CDR2 FQNEAQ (reference sequence). Deletions cut 1 base from V and 3 bases from J, with 15 bases between. The CDR3 spells CASSLGGRQRHYGYTF. The CDR3 DNA reads as TGTGCCAGCAGCTTAGGGGGCCGGCAGAGACACTATGGCTACACCTTC.

V and J are TRBV6-5 and TRBJ2-7, with no clear D. CDR3 length: 9 residues. V lost 11 bases to trimming and J lost 5 bases, with 7 bases between them. Germline V gene sequence: CDR1 MNHEY, CDR2 SVGAGI. The CDR3 loop is CARHHEQYF. Here the CDR3 DNA reads TGTGCCCGGCACCACGAGCAGTACTTC.

The CDR3 here is CASSLADGPYEQYF. The DNA for the CDR3 is TGTGCCAGCAGCCTGGCTGACGGTCCCTACGAGCAGTACTTC. The V gene is TRBV6-5, the J gene TRBJ2-7; no clear D gene. Germline V CDR1 and CDR2: MNHEY, SVGAGI. The CDR3 runs 14 residues. V gave up 6 bases and J gave up 2 bases, with 14 bases separating them.

V is TRBV28 and J is TRBJ2-2, with D maybe TRBD2 (6 bases). Germline assignment: CDR1 MDHEN and CDR2 SYDVKM. This CDR3 region has 16 residues. V gave up 3 bases and J gave up 5 bases, with 16 bases separating them. CDR3 DNA: TGTGCCAGCAGTTTGGTTTGGGGGGAGGATACCGGGGAGCTGTTTTTT. Translating gives CASSLVWGEDTGELFF.

This clone is a singleton in its sample. This chain connects TRBV6-1 to TRBJ1-1; 7 nucleotides line up with TRBD1. From germline, CDR1 is MNHNS and CDR2 SASEGT. This CDR3 region has 13 residues. After removal of 8 bases from V and 5 bases from J, the junction contained 8 bases not matched to a gene. Written as DNA, the CDR3 is TGTGCCAGCCATTATGGGGACAGAACTGAAGCTTTCTTT. Its protein product is CASHYGDRTEAFF.

The rearrangement joins TRBV4-1 to TRBJ2-3; D is unresolved. CDR1 and CDR2 (germline): MGHRA, YSYEKL. V lost 0 bases to trimming and J lost 0 bases, with 7 bases between them. This CDR3 contains 15 residues. The CDR3: CASSQERQSTDTQYF. CDR3 DNA sequence: TGCGCCAGCAGCCAAGAGAGGCAGAGCACAGATACGCAGTATTTT.

This clone was seen only a few times. The chain uses TRBV30 and TRBJ2-7; TRBD2 might be the D (7 bases). Looked up from germline, CDR1 is GTSNPN and CDR2 is SVGIG (reference sequence). V lost 5 bases to trimming and J lost 1 base, with 21 bases between them. The CDR3 contains 16 residues. The CDR3 loop reads CAWQTVSGGKSYEQYF. The CDR3 bases are TGTGCCTGGCAGACGGTGTCGGGGGGCAAATCCTACGAGCAGTACTTC.

This rearrangement joins TRBV4-1 to TRBJ2-5; D uncertain. Germline lookup yields CDR1 MGHRA and CDR2 YSYEKL. Deletions cut 1 base from V and 2 bases from J, with 5 bases between. This CDR3 has 13 residues. CDR3 region: CASSQVGQETQYF. For the CDR3, the DNA is TGCGCCAGCAGCCAAGTGGGACAAGAGACCCAGTACTTC.

This clone was observed a few times. The gene calls are TRBV5-1 and TRBJ2-1, with 11 bases aligning to TRBD2. The J segment lost 0 bases and the V segment lost 0 bases, leaving 11 bases of the junction unmatched. This CDR3 region has 20 residues. Germline V gene data show CDR1 as SGHRS and CDR2 as YFSETQ. The CDR3 region is CASSLESSGRFLDSYNEQFF. The CDR3 nucleotides are TGCGCCAGCAGCTTGGAATCTAGCGGGAGGTTCCTCGACTCCTACAATGAGCAGTTCTTC. The full variable domain, completed using reference TRBV5-1 and TRBJ2-1, is KAGVTQTPRYLIKTRGQQVTLSCSPISGHRSVSWYQQTPGQGLQFLFEYFSETQRNKGNFPGRFSGRQFSNSRSEMNVSTLELGDSALYLCASSLESSGRFLDSYNEQFFGPGTRLTVL.

This rearrangement joins TRBV19 to TRBJ2-1, with a possible D match to TRBD2 (7 bases). The CDR3 extends over 15 amino acids. V gave up 3 bases and J gave up 7 bases, with 16 bases separating them. Germline V gene sequence: CDR1 LNHDA, CDR2 SQIVND (reference sequence). The CDR3 nucleotides read TGTGCCAGTAGTATGGGTCCTCGGGGGGCGAATGAGCAGTTCTTC. This gives the protein CASSMGPRGANEQFF.

This clone appeared a single time. The chain links TRBV6-5 to TRBJ2-7; no firm D call. The CDR3 is 11 residues long. The germline V and J ends were trimmed by 4 bases and 2 bases, with 3 bases remaining between them. Germline CDR1 reads MNHEY; CDR2 reads SVGAGI. The CDR3 DNA follows: TGTGCCAGCAGTTCCCCCTACGAGCAGTACTTC. This translates into CASSSPYEQYF.

The chain employs TRBV19 and TRBJ2-3; a weak D match, TRBD1 (6 bases). CDR1 and CDR2 from the germline V gene are LNHDA and SQIVND (reference sequence). V was shortened by 0 bases and J by 4 bases, with 8 bases between the two germline ends. The CDR3 has 14 residues. The CDR3 DNA reads as TGTGCCAGTAGTATAGACCAGGGGTCAGATACGCAGTATTTT. Translation gives CASSIDQGSDTQYF.

This chain connects TRBV25-1 to TRBJ2-3; TRBD1 matches 11 bases. This CDR3 is 17 amino acids long. Germline lookup yields CDR1 MGHDK and CDR2 SYGVNS. V dropped 2 bases and J dropped 0; count of bases not matched to a gene: 4. CDR3 loop: CASSERDRGASTDTQYF. CDR3 DNA: TGTGCCAGCAGTGAACGGGACAGGGGGGCTAGCACAGATACGCAGTATTTT. Full variable domain (rest looked up from reference TRBV25-1 and TRBJ2-3): EADIYQTPRYLVIGTGKKITLECSQTMGHDKMYWYQQDPGMELHLIHYSYGVNSTEKGDLSSESTVSRIRTEHFPLTLESARPSHTSQYLCASSERDRGASTDTQYFGPGTRLTVL.

J is TRBJ2-4 and V is TRBV2; TRBD2 agrees at 9 bases. The trim removed 5 bases at V and 1 base at J, leaving 12 bases unmatched. CDR3 size: 18 residues. CDR1 is SNHLY, CDR2 FYNNEI, per germline. The CDR3 loop reads CASSSSGGTLSAKNIQYF. CDR3 DNA: TGTGCCAGCAGTTCCAGCGGGGGGACCCTTTCCGCCAAAAACATTCAGTACTTC.

The chain recombines TRBV28 with TRBJ1-2; possible D gene TRBD1, 5 bases. V was trimmed by 3 bases and J by 5 bases, leaving 13 bases between them. CDR3 length: 14 amino acids. Looked up from germline, CDR1 is MDHEN and CDR2 is SYDVKM. CDR3 loop: CASSFKRGWYGYTF. The DNA for the CDR3 is TGTGCCAGCAGTTTCAAAAGGGGATGGTATGGCTACACCTTC.

This chain connects TRBV2 to TRBJ2-7; 7 bases fit TRBD1. The CDR3 sequence is 14 residues long. After removal of 10 bases from V and 4 bases from J, the junction contained 13 bases not matched to a gene. Germline V gene data show CDR1 as SNHLY and CDR2 as FYNNEI. CDR3 region: CATSSNRGAYEQYF. The CDR3, as DNA: TGTGCCACCTCCTCGAACAGGGGAGCTTACGAGCAGTACTTC. Using reference TRBV2 and TRBJ2-7 for the parts outside the CDR3, the full variable domain is EPEVTQTPSHQVTQMGQEVILRCVPISNHLYFYWYRQILGQKVEFLVSFYNNEISEKSEIFDDQFSVERPDGSNFTLKIRSTKLEDSAMYFCATSSNRGAYEQYFGPGTRLTVT.